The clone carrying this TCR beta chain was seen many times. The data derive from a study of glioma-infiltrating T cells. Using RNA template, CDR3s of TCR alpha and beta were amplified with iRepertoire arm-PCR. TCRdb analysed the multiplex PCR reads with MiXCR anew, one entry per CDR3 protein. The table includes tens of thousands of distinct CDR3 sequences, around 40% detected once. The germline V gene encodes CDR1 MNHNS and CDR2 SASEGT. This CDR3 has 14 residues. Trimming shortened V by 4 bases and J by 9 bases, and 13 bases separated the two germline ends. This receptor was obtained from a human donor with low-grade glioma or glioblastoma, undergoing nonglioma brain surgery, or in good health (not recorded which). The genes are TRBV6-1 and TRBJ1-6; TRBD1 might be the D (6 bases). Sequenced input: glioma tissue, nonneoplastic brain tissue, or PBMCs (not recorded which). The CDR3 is CASSADSRGSPLHF. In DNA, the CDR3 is TGTGCCAGCAGTGCGGACAGTCGTGGTTCACCCCTCCACTTT.